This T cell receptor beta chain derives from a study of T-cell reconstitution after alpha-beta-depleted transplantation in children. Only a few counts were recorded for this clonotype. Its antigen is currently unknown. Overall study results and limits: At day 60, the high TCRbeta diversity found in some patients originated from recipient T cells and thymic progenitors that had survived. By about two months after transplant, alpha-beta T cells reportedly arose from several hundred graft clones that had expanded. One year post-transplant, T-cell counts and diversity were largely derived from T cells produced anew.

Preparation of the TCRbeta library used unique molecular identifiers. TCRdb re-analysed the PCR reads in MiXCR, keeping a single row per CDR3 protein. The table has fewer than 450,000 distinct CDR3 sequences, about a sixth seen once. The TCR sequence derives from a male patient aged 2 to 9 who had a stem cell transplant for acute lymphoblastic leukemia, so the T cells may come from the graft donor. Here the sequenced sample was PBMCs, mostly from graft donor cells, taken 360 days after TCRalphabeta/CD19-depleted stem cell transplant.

CDR3 sequence: CASSLDPSGGYNEQFF. DNA for the CDR3: TGCGCCAGCAGCTTGGACCCTAGCGGGGGATACAATGAGCAGTTCTTC. The chain uses TRBV5-1 and TRBJ2-1; TRBD2 matches at 10 bases. The trim removed 0 bases at V and 4 bases at J, leaving 4 bases unmatched. This CDR3 contains 16 residues. Germline values: CDR1 SGHRS, CDR2 YFSETQ. Using reference TRBV5-1 and TRBJ2-1 for the parts outside the CDR3, the full variable domain is KAGVTQTPRYLIKTRGQQVTLSCSPISGHRSVSWYQQTPGQGLQFLFEYFSETQRNKGNFPGRFSGRQFSNSRSEMNVSTLELGDSALYLCASSLDPSGGYNEQFFGPGTRLTVL.